The 8 T cell receptor beta chains below were found in one sample sequenced in a study of blood T cells in healthy people across ages. Primed by a sample-barcoded 5' primer and a J-beta primer mix, a second PCR proceeded for about 7 to 11 cycles. TCRdb passed the 5' RACE reads through MiXCR, listing each CDR3 protein once. The sample lists almost 800,000 distinct CDR3 sequences, roughly 50% seen once, with roughly 20% in the top ten. The sample was blood. These receptors all stem from a man aged 30 to 39 in good health.

V usage is TRBV28 and J usage is TRBJ2-3; D is undetermined. Germline V gene lookup returns CDR1 MDHEN and CDR2 SYDVKM. The CDR3 loop spans 13 amino acids. V was clipped by 6 bases and J by 5 bases, with 12 bases between them. CDR3 in amino acids: CASRIRAEDTQYF. CDR3 nucleotide sequence: TGTGCCAGCAGGATTCGAGCCGAAGATACGCAGTATTTT.

This clonotype was detected a few times. The gene calls are TRBV6-2 or TRBV6-3 and TRBJ1-5, with 9 bases aligning to TRBD1. The germline CDR1 and CDR2 sequences are MNHEY and SVGEGT. The CDR3 runs to 14 residues. V trimming: 8 bases; J trimming: 6 bases; junction bases outside the gene matches: 8. The CDR3 here is CASASATGGQPQHF. CDR3 coding DNA: TGTGCCAGCGCGTCCGCGACAGGGGGTCAGCCCCAGCATTTT.

Here the CDR3 reads CASSQGDGPRGYEQYF. Here the CDR3 DNA reads TGTGCCAGCAGCCAAGGGGACGGACCCCGAGGCTACGAGCAGTACTTC. The rearrangement joins TRBV4-2 to TRBJ2-7; D is perhaps TRBD1 or TRBD2 (5 bases each). The CDR3 totals 16 residues. Per germline, CDR1 LGHNA and CDR2 YNFKEQ. The germline V and J ends were trimmed by 1 base and 3 bases, with 16 bases remaining between them.

The gene calls are TRBV9 and TRBJ2-5; D may be TRBD2 (5 bases). The V gene's germline CDR1 is SGDLS and CDR2 YYNGEE. The germline V and J ends were trimmed by 0 bases and 11 bases, with 14 bases remaining between them. CDR3 length: 13 amino acids. CDR3 nucleotide sequence: TGTGCCAGCAGCGTAGGTACGGACTTCCAACAGTACTTC. Its translation: CASSVGTDFQQYF.

Only a few counts were recorded for this clonotype. This rearrangement joins TRBV6-1 to TRBJ2-7; 7 nucleotides line up with TRBD1. This CDR3 spans 17 amino acids. Germline V CDR1 and CDR2: MNHNS, SASEGT. J was trimmed by 0 bases and V by 4 bases; bases with no gene match: 12. This chain's CDR3 is CASSGDINRGASYEQYF. CDR3 in DNA: TGTGCCAGCAGTGGAGATATTAACAGGGGCGCCTCCTACGAGCAGTACTTC.

This rearrangement joins TRBV28 to TRBJ2-7; D might be TRBD1 or TRBD2, each matching 5 bases. CDR1 is MDHEN and CDR2 is SYDVKM in the germline V gene. This CDR3 comprises 15 residues. Trimming cost V 6 bases and J 1 base, with 16 bases left between them. CDR3 loop: CASSPLGEGSYEQYF. The CDR3 DNA reads as TGTGCCAGCAGCCCTTTGGGGGAAGGGTCCTACGAGCAGTACTTC.

The rearrangement joins TRBV12-3 or TRBV12-4 to TRBJ1-6; 9 nucleotides match TRBD1. The CDR3 sequence is 16 residues long. V lost 6 bases to trimming and J lost 6 bases; unmatched junction nucleotides: 9. The CDR3 DNA is TGTGCCAGCAGCCTACAGGGGGCAAGGGGTAATTCACCCCTCCACTTT. Protein: CASSLQGARGNSPLHF.

This chain joins TRBV6-2 or TRBV6-3 and TRBJ2-7, with 7 nucleotides matching TRBD1. The CDR3 contains 13 residues. Germline CDR1 and CDR2: MNHEY and SVGEGT. Trimming at V came to 5 bases and at J to 4 bases, leaving 5 bases not matched to a gene. This CDR3 is CASSEGQHYEQYF. In DNA, the CDR3 is TGTGCCAGCAGTGAGGGACAGCATTACGAGCAGTACTTC.